This record concerns one T cell receptor (beta chain) sequence. What it binds is not known. Germline CDR1 reads SEHNR; CDR2 reads FQNEAQ (reference sequence). The CDR3 totals 15 residues. Unique molecular identifiers had been added to the TCR beta cDNA libraries. TCRdb recomputed calls from the PCR reads with MiXCR, one row per CDR3 protein. The table lists roughly 400,000 distinct CDR3 sequences, approximately 39% of them singletons. This sample was taken from a study of post-analysis software for immune sequencing data. Findings of the study overall: TRBV5-6, TRBV5-1 and TRBV20-1 were among roughly five TRBV segments more frequent in patients than controls.

J is TRBJ2-7 and V is TRBV7-9; D gene unclear. The J call could be wrong; TRBJ2-5 is a better fit for the DNA end. Sequenced input: blood. The sequence was obtained from a girl aged 2-10 years with multiple sclerosis. CDR3 DNA: TGTGCCAGCAGCTTACTGGACCCCACCTCGGAGACCCAGTACTTC. This translates into CASSLLDPTSETQYF.